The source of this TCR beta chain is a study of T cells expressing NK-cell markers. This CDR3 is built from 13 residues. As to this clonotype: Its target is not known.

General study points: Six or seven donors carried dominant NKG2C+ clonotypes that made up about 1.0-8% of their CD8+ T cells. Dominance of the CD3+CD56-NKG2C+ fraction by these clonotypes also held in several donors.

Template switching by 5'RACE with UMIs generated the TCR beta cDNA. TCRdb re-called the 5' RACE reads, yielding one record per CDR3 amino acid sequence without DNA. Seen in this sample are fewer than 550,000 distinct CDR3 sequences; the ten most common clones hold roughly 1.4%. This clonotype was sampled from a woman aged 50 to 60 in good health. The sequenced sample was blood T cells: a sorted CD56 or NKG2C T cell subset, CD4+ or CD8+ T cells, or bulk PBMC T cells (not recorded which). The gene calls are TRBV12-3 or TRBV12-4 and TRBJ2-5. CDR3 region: CASLLGTRKTQYF.